The rows below give T cell receptor beta chains drawn from one sample of a study of shared clonotypes between healthy human individuals. The repertoire was sequenced with immunoSEQ multiplex PCR; TCRdb's copy has only in-frame clones and lacks some. The data contain some 1 million clones, roughly 70% of them seen just once; the ten biggest clones take up approximately 1.5%. The specimen sequenced was memory CD4+ T cells sorted from blood. These TCRs come from a man younger than 35 in good health. The CDR3 runs from the conserved cysteine through the conserved F or W. D genes are given only for firm matches. A clone size is listed for some rows: how often the clone was seen (once, few, many), or a class if it is expanded.

V	D	size	J	DNA	CDR3
TRBV30	-	-	TRBJ1-6	TGTGCCTGGAGTGCTACAGGGATTTACAATTCACCCCTCCACTTT	CAWSATGIYNSPLHF
TRBV19	-	-	TRBJ1-1	TGTGCCAGTAGTATTAAGGGAGAGGCTTTCTTT	CASSIKGEAFF
TRBV4-1	TRBD2	-	TRBJ2-7	TGCGCCAGCGCTGATCAGCGGGGTACCTACGAGCAGTACTTC	CASADQRGTYEQYF
TRBV4-1	-	-	TRBJ1-2	TGCGCCAGCAGCCAAGCCGGGGTAGGCTACACCTTC	CASSQAGVGYTF
TRBV6-1	-	-	TRBJ1-5	TGTGCCAGCAGTCCCCAGGGCCCCAGACAGCCCCAGCATTTT	CASSPQGPRQPQHF
TRBV19	TRBD2	-	TRBJ2-5	TGTGCCAGTAGTATTTCACCCGGGACTAGCGGTGGAGAGACCCAGTACTTC	CASSISPGTSGGETQYF
TRBV7-2	TRBD2	-	TRBJ2-2	TGTGCCAGCAGCTTAAAGCCCCTAGCGGGGGCGGCCGGGGAGCTGTTTTTT	CASSLKPLAGAAGELFF
TRBV18	TRBD2	-	TRBJ2-7	TGTGCCAGCTCCCCTAGCGGGGGGGTCTACGAGCAGTACTTC	CASSPSGGVYEQYF
TRBV21-1	-	-	TRBJ2-7	TGTGCCAGCAGCAAAGTAAGGTCTAGCGGGCTCCTAGGCGTCTACGAGCAGTACTTC	CASSKVRSSGLLGVYEQYF
TRBV28	-	-	TRBJ1-4	TGTGCCAGCAGTTTATTACTGCGGTTGGGGGGTCTAAATGAAAAACTGTTTTTT	CASSLLLRLGGLNEKLFF
TRBV30	-	many	TRBJ2-5	TGTGCCTTTGCTAGCAACCTCCAAGAGACCCAGTACTTC	CAFASNLQETQYF
TRBV6-6	-	-	TRBJ2-7	TGTGCCAGCAGCACCGGACAGTTCTCCTACGAGCAGTACTTC	CASSTGQFSYEQYF
TRBV7-9	-	few	TRBJ2-2	TGTGCCAGCAGCTCGACAGTCTACACCGGGGAGCTGTTTTTT	CASSSTVYTGELFF
TRBV7-6	TRBD2	-	TRBJ2-5	TGTGCCAGCAGCCCTTCGGCCCGGTCGGGGGGTCAAGAGACCCAGTACTTC	CASSPSARSGGQETQYF
TRBV9	-	-	TRBJ2-7	TGTGCCAGCAGCGTAGGAAGGGTGGCCTACGAGCAGTACTTC	CASSVGRVAYEQYF
TRBV5-1	-	-	TRBJ2-7	TGCGCCAGCAGCTTAGGTAGGGCCTACGAGCAGTACTTC	CASSLGRAYEQYF
TRBV7-3	-	-	TRBJ2-1	TGTGCCAGCAGCCTGGCGGCGGGGCAATACAATGAGCAGTTCTTC	CASSLAAGQYNEQFF
TRBV10-3	TRBD1	-	TRBJ1-1	TGTGCCCCAAATCGACAGGGGGCGGACACTGAAGCTTTCTTT	CAPNRQGADTEAFF
TRBV5-6	TRBD1	-	TRBJ2-7	TGTGCCAGCAGCCCCGCCCCGACAGGGATCTACGAGCAGTACTTC	CASSPAPTGIYEQYF
TRBV6-5	-	-	TRBJ2-7	TGTGCCAGCAGTTACCGGGACAAAGGCTACGAGCAGTACTTC	CASSYRDKGYEQYF
TRBV7-9	-	-	TRBJ2-7	TGTGCCAGCAGCTTAGAGGGGCCAGGGTCCCACGAGCAGTACTTC	CASSLEGPGSHEQYF
TRBV5-6	-	-	TRBJ2-2	TGTGCCAGCAGCTTAGTAGCGGCCGGGGAGCTGTTTTTT	CASSLVAAGELFF
TRBV5-4	-	-	TRBJ1-2	TGTGCCAGCAGCTTGAGGGGGGGCGGCTATGGCTACACCTTC	CASSLRGGGYGYTF
TRBV11-3	-	-	TRBJ2-1	TGTGCCAGCAGCTTAGATTCTTACAATGAGCAGTTCTTC	CASSLDSYNEQFF
TRBV7-9	-	-	TRBJ2-5	TGTGCCAGCAGCGTACGCCTCCGGCTCGAAGAGACCCAGTACTTC	CASSVRLRLEETQYF
TRBV5-1	-	few	TRBJ1-1	TGCGCCAGCAGCTTGGCCGACAGCCTGAACACTGAAGCTTTCTTT	CASSLADSLNTEAFF
TRBV9	-	once	TRBJ2-7	TGTGCCAGCAGCGTAGGACTAGATTTCTACGAGCAGTACTTC	CASSVGLDFYEQYF
TRBV10-2	-	-	TRBJ2-2	TGCGCCAGCGGTCAAGGGGGGGCCACCGGGGAGCTGTTTTTT	CASGQGGATGELFF
TRBV4-3	-	-	TRBJ2-3	TGCGCCAGCAGCCAAGAAGGGGCCGGGGGGCGGGATACGCAGTATTTT	CASSQEGAGGRDTQYF
TRBV6-1	TRBD1	-	TRBJ1-3	TGTGCCAGCAGTGAAGACAGGGGACTGGCAGGAAACACCATATATTTT	CASSEDRGLAGNTIYF
TRBV2	TRBD1	-	TRBJ2-2	TGTGCCACCATAGCCGGGACAGGGTGGTCCGGGGAGCTGTTTTTT	CATIAGTGWSGELFF
TRBV18	TRBD1	-	TRBJ2-1	TGTGCCAGCTCGCGGACCCGGGACAGGGCTTACAATGAGCAGTTCTTC	CASSRTRDRAYNEQFF
TRBV7-9	TRBD2	once	TRBJ2-5	TGTGCCAGCAGCCGGACTAGCGGGGGGCAGGTGACCCAGTACTTC	CASSRTSGGQVTQYF
TRBV7-2	TRBD1	few	TRBJ1-4	TGTGCCAGCAGCCCAGGACAGGGCGGAAAACTGTTTTTT	CASSPGQGGKLFF
TRBV19	-	-	TRBJ1-4	TGTGCCTCAACTTTTGGGGAAAAACTGTTTTTT	CASTFGEKLFF
TRBV5-5	TRBD2	-	TRBJ2-5	TGTGCCAGCAGCTTGGCCCTAGCGGGAGGCCAAGAGACCCAGTACTTC	CASSLALAGGQETQYF
TRBV30	-	-	TRBJ2-2	TGTGCCCGGAGCGGCCAGGGCGGGGAGCTGTTTTTT	CARSGQGGELFF
TRBV30	TRBD2	-	TRBJ2-3	TGTGCCTGGAGTGGACTAGCGCCAGATACGCAGTATTTT	CAWSGLAPDTQYF
TRBV12-5	-	-	TRBJ2-2	TGTGCTAGTGGTTTGACCCAAAAGCAACGGTTCGACACCGGGGAGCTGTTTTTT	CASGLTQKQRFDTGELFF
TRBV19	-	-	TRBJ2-2	TGTGCCAGTAGTATAAGAGGGGCAGGGTTCCCCGGGGAGCTGTTTTTT	CASSIRGAGFPGELFF
TRBV21-1	-	-	TRBJ2-4	TGTGCCAGCAGCAACCGGGACAGGGGTTTGAACATTCAGTACTTC	CASSNRDRGLNIQYF
TRBV6-1	-	once	TRBJ1-5	TGTGCCAGCACCCTAAGGGGGGATAGCAATCAGCCCCAGCATTTT	CASTLRGDSNQPQHF
TRBV2	TRBD1	-	TRBJ1-5	TGTGCCACCACGAGGGACGGACAGGGGAGCAATCAGCCCCAGCATTTT	CATTRDGQGSNQPQHF
TRBV5-1	-	-	TRBJ2-1	TGCGCCAGCAGCTACCGGGACACAGGTTACAATGAGCAGTTCTTC	CASSYRDTGYNEQFF
TRBV27	TRBD1	-	TRBJ1-2	TGTGCCAGCAGTTCACTACGGGGAACAGGGGGCGAGAATGGCTACACCTTC	CASSSLRGTGGENGYTF